This T cell receptor (beta chain) derives from a study of T cells in tuberculosis. Noted time point: new active TB diagnosis, blood taken before or within 7 days of starting treatment. The germline gives CDR1 MNHEY, CDR2 SMNVEV (reference sequence). The CDR3 sequence is 15 residues long. Losses at the gene ends were 2 bases for V and 7 bases for J; bases not matched to a gene: 8. The data were produced by immunoSEQ multiplex PCR, yet TCRdb's version contains in-frame clones alone and is incomplete. The sample includes tens of thousands of clones, 70% to 90% of them seen just once. This sequence originates from an adult with tuberculosis. This chain joins TRBV27 and TRBJ1-5, with 7 bases aligning to TRBD1. The sequences come from PBMCs, collected at tuberculosis diagnosis. The CDR3 is CASSLEGAGGQPQHF. Here the CDR3 DNA reads TGTGCCAGCAGTTTAGAGGGGGCAGGGGGGCAGCCCCAGCATTTT.